This passage covers 5 T cell receptor beta chains from one sample sequenced in a study of CD8 T cells in ankylosing spondylitis. TCRdb processed the 5' RACE reads anew with MiXCR; each CDR3 protein has one entry. The data hold fewer than 250,000 distinct CDR3 sequences, with roughly 24% observed a single time. The sample consisted of blood, either unsorted or a sorted T cell fraction (not recorded which). The receptors come from a male donor with ankylosing spondylitis or in good health (not recorded which).

This clonotype occurred many times. The chain carries TRBV20-1 and TRBJ2-1, with 7 positions matching TRBD2. V trimming: 6 bases; J trimming: 3 bases; junction bases outside the gene matches: 11. The CDR3 is 15 residues long. From germline, CDR1 is DFQATT and CDR2 SNEGSKA (reference sequence). The CDR3 DNA follows: TGCAGTGCCCAACATCCTAGCGGAGACTACAATGAGCAGTTCTTC. Translated: CSAQHPSGDYNEQFF.

This clonotype was seen repeatedly, ten times or more. The rearrangement joins TRBV4-1 to TRBJ2-7; 10 bases are shared with TRBD1. This CDR3 is 14 amino acids long. Germline-derived CDR1 and CDR2 are MGHRA and YSYEKL. Trimming took 3 bases from V and 3 from J; bases not matched to a gene: 2. The CDR3 nucleotides are TGCGCCAGCAGCCAGAGGGACAGGGGCTACGAGCAGTACTTC. Amino acid sequence: CASSQRDRGYEQYF.

This clonotype was seen just once. A much larger clone sits a single nucleotide away, making a read error possible. V is TRBV5-1 and J is TRBJ1-1; the match to TRBD1 covers 7 bases. The CDR3 loop spans 12 amino acids. Germline V CDR1 and CDR2: SGHRS, YFSETQ. In DNA, the CDR3 is TGCGCCTGCAGCTTCGACAGGGTTGAAGCTTTCTTT. Amino acid sequence: CACSFDRVEAFF.

This CDR3 reads CSARASGTADTQYF. The CDR3 DNA sequence: TGCAGTGCTAGAGCTAGCGGGACGGCAGATACGCAGTATTTT. V and J are TRBV20-1 and TRBJ2-3; 9 bases map to TRBD2. V was clipped by 1 base and J by 4 bases; unmatched bases: 3. The CDR3 length is 14 residues. Germline CDR1 and CDR2: DFQATT and SNEGSKA (reference sequence).

The chain joins TRBV12-3 or TRBV12-4 to TRBJ2-7, with 8 nucleotides matching TRBD1. This CDR3 has 16 amino acids. The J segment lost 2 bases and the V segment lost 1 base, leaving 7 bases of the junction unmatched. Here the CDR3 DNA reads TGTGCCAGCAGTTTAGGGGCCGGACAGGGAACCTACGAGCAGTACTTC. Amino acids: CASSLGAGQGTYEQYF.